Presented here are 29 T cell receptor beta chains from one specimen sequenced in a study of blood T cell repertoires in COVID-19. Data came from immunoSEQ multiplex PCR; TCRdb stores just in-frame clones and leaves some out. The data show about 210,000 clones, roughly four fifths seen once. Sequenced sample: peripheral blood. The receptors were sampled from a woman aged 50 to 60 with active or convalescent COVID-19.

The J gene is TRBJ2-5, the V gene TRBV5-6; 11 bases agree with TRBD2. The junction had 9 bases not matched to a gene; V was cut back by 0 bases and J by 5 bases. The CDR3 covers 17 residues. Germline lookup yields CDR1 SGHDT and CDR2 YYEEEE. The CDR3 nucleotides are TGTGCCAGCAGCTTGGCTCGTAGCGGGAGGGCCCAGGAGACCCAGTACTTC. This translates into CASSLARSGRAQETQYF.

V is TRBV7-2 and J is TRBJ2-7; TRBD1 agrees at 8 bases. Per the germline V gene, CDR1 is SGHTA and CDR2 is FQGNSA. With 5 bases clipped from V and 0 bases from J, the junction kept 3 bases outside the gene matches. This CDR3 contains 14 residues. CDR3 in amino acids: CASSNRGSSYEQYF. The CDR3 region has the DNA TGTGCCAGCAGCAACAGGGGGAGCTCCTACGAGCAGTACTTC.

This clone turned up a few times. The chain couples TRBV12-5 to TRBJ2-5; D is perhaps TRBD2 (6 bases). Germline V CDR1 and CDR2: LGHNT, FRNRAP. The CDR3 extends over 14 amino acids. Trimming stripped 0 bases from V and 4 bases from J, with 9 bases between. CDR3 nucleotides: TGTGCTAGTGGTTTGGTGGGACTTCCAGAGACCCAGTACTTC. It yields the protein CASGLVGLPETQYF.

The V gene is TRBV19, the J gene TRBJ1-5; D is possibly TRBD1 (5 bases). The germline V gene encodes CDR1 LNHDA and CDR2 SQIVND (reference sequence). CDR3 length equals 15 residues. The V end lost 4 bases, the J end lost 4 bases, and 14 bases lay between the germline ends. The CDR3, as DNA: TGTGCCAGTAGTAAGGCAGGGATCAGGAATCAGCCCCAGCATTTT. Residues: CASSKAGIRNQPQHF.

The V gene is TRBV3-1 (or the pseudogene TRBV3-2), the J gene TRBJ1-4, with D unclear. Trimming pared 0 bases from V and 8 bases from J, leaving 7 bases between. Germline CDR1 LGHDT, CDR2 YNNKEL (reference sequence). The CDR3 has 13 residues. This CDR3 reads CASSQEGSEKLFF. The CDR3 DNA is TGTGCCAGCAGCCAAGAGGGGAGCGAAAAACTGTTTTTT.

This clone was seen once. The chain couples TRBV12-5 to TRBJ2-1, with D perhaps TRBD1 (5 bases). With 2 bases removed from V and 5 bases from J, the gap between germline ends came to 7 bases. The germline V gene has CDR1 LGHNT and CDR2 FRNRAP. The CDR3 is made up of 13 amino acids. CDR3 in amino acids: CASGLRGDNEQFF. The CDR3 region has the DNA TGTGCTAGTGGTTTGAGGGGCGACAATGAGCAGTTCTTC.

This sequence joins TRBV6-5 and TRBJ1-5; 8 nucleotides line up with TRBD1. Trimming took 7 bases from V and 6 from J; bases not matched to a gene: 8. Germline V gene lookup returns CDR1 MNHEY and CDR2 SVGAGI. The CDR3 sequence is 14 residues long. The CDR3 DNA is TGTGCCAGCACTTTCGACAGGGGAGGTCAGCCCCAGCATTTT. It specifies CASTFDRGGQPQHF.

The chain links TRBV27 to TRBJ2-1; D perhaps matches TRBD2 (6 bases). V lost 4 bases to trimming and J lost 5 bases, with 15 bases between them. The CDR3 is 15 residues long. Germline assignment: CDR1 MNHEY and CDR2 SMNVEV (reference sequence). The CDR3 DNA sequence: TGTGCCAGCAGTTATAGCGGCTCAGGCCACAATGAGCAGTTCTTC. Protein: CASSYSGSGHNEQFF.

The CDR3 reads CASTRLRADTQYF. Written as DNA, the CDR3 is TGTGCCAGCACACGGCTCCGGGCAGATACGCAGTATTTT. The rearrangement joins TRBV2 to TRBJ2-3, with D hard to call. Trimming shortened V by 7 bases and J by 4 bases, and 12 bases separated the two germline ends. Germline V CDR1 and CDR2: SNHLY, FYNNEI. This CDR3 has 13 amino acids.

The CDR3 here is CASSFETGANEKLFF. The CDR3 region has the DNA TGCGCCAGCAGCTTCGAGACAGGGGCTAATGAAAAACTGTTTTTT. This chain connects TRBV5-1 to TRBJ1-4; TRBD1 matches 8 bases. V was clipped by 2 bases and J by 3 bases; unmatched bases: 3. CDR3 length equals 15 residues. Germline CDR1 SGHRS, CDR2 YFSETQ.

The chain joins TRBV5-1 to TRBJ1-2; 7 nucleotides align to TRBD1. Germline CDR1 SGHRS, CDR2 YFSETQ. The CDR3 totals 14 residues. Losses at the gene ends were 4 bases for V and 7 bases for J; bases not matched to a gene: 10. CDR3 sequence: CASSLDRVSTGYTF. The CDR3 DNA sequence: TGCGCCAGCAGCCTAGACAGGGTCAGTACTGGCTACACCTTC.

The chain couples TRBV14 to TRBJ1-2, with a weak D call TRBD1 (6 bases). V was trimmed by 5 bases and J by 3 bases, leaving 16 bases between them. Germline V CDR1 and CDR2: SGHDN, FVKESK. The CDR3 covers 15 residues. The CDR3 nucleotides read TGTGCCAGCAGCTCGAAGAACAGGGATTACTATGGCTACACCTTC. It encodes CASSSKNRDYYGYTF.

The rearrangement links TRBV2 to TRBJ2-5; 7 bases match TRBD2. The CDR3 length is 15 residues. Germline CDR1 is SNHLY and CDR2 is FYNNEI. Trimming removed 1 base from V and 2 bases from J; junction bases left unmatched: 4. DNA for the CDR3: TGTGCCAGCAGTGAAGGGGCGGGAGTGCAAGAGACCCAGTACTTC. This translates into CASSEGAGVQETQYF.

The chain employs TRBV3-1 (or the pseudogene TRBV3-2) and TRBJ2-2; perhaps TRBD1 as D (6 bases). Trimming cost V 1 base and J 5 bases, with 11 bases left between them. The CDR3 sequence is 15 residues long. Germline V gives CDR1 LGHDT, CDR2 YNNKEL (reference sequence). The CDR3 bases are TGTGCCAGCAGCCAAGCAGGGGTTTGGACCGGGGAGCTGTTTTTT. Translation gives CASSQAGVWTGELFF.

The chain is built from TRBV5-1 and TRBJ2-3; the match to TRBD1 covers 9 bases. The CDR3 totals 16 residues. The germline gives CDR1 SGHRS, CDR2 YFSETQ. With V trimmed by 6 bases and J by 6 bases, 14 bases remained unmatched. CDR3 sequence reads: CASTPEGQGRGDTQYF. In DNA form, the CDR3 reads TGCGCCAGCACCCCGGAGGGACAGGGTCGAGGGGATACGCAGTATTTT.

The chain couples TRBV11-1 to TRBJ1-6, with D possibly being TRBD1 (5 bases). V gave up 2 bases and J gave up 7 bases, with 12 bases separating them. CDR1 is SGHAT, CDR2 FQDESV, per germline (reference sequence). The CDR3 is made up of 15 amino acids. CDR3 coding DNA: TGTGCCAGCAGCTTATTGGCAGGGTCGAATTCACCCCTCCACTTT. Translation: CASSLLAGSNSPLHF. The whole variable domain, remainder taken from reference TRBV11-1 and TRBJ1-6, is EAEVAQSPRYKITEKSQAVAFWCDPISGHATLYWYRQILGQGPELLVQFQDESVVDDSQLPKDRFSAERLKGVDSTLKIQPAELGDSAMYLCASSLLAGSNSPLHFGNGTRLTVT.

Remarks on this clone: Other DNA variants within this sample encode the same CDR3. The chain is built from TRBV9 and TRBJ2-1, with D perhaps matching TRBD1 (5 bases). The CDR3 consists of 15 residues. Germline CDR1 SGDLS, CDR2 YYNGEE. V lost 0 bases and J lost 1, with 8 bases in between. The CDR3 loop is CASSVGGLSYNEQFF. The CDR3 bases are TGTGCCAGCAGCGTAGGGGGCCTTTCCTACAATGAGCAGTTCTTC.

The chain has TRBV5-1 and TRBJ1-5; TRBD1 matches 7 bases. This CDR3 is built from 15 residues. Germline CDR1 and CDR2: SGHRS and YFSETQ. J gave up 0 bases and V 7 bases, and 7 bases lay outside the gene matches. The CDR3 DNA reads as TGCGCCAGCTCCGCGACAGGGAATAGCAATCAGCCCCAGCATTTT. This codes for CASSATGNSNQPQHF.

CDR3 nucleotide sequence: TGTGCCACCAGTGAACGGGACAGACCGAACACCGGGGAGCTGTTTTTT. Translating gives CATSERDRPNTGELFF. The chain carries TRBV24-1 and TRBJ2-2; the match to TRBD1 covers 7 bases. The V segment lost 4 bases and the J segment 0 bases; nucleotides outside the gene matches: 4. This CDR3 has 16 amino acids. The germline CDR1 and CDR2 sequences are KGHDR and SFDVKD.

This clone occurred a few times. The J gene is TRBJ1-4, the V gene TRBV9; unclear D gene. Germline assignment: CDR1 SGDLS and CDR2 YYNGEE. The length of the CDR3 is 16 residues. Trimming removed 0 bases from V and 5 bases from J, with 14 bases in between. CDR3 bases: TGTGCCAGCAGCGTAGTTACGGCGTCGGGGAATGAAAAACTGTTTTTT. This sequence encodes CASSVVTASGNEKLFF.

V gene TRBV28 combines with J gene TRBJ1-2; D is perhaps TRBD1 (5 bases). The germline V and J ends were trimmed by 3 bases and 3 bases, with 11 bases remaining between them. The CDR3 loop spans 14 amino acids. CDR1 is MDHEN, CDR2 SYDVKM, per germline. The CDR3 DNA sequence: TGTGCCAGCAGTTTGGCCACAGGCCACTATGGCTACACCTTC. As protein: CASSLATGHYGYTF.

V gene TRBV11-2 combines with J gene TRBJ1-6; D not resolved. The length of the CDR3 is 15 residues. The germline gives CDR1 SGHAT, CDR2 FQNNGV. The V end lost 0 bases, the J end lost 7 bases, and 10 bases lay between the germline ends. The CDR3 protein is CASSLERALNSPLHF. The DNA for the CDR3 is TGTGCCAGCAGCTTAGAGAGAGCCCTAAATTCACCCCTCCACTTT.

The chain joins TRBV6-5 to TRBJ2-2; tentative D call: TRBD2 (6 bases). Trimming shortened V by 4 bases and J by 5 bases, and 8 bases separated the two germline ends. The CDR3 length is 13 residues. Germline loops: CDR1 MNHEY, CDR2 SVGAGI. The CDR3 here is CASSSGETGELFF. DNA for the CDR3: TGTGCCAGCAGTTCGGGGGAAACCGGGGAGCTGTTTTTT.

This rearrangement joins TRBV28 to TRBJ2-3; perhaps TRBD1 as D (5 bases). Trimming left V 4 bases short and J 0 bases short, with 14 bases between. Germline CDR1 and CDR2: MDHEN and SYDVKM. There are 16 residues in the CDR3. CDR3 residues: CASSSWGATSTDTQYF. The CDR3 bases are TGTGCCAGCAGTTCCTGGGGCGCGACGAGCACAGATACGCAGTATTTT. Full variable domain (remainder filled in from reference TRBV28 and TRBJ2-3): DVKVTQSSRYLVKRTGEKVFLECVQDMDHENMFWYRQDPGLGLRLIYFSYDVKMKEKGDIPEGYSVSREKKERFSLILESASTNQTSMYLCASSSWGATSTDTQYFGPGTRLTVL.

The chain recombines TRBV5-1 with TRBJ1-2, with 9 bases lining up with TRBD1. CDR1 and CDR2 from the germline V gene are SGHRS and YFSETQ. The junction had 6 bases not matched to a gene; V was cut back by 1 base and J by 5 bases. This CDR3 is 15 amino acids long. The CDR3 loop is CASSLSPGQGYGYTF. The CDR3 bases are TGCGCCAGCAGCTTGAGTCCGGGACAGGGTTATGGCTACACCTTC.

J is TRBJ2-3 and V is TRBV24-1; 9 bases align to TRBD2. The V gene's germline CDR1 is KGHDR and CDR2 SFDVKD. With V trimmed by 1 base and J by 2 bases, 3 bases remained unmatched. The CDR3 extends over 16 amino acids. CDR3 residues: CATSDFLAGNTDTQYF. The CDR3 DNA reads TGTGCCACCAGTGATTTTCTAGCGGGGAACACAGATACGCAGTATTTT.

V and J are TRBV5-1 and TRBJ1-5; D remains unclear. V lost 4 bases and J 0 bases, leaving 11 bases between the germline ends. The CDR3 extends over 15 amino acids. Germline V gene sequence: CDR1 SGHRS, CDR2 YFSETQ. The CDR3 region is CASSPEAYSNQPQHF. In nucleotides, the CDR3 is TGCGCCAGCAGCCCCGAGGCTTATAGCAATCAGCCCCAGCATTTT.

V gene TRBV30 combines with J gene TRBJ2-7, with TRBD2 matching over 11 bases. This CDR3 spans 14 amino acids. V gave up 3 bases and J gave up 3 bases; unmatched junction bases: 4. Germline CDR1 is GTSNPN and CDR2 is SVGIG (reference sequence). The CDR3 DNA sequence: TGTGCCTGGAGGACTAGCGGGAAACGCTACGAGCAGTACTTC. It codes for CAWRTSGKRYEQYF.

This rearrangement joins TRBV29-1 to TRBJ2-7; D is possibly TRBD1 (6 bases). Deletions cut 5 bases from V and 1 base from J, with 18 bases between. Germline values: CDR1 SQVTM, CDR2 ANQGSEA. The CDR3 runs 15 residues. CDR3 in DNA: TGCAGCGTTAACCCTTCAGACAGGAGTTCCTACGAGCAGTACTTC. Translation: CSVNPSDRSSYEQYF.